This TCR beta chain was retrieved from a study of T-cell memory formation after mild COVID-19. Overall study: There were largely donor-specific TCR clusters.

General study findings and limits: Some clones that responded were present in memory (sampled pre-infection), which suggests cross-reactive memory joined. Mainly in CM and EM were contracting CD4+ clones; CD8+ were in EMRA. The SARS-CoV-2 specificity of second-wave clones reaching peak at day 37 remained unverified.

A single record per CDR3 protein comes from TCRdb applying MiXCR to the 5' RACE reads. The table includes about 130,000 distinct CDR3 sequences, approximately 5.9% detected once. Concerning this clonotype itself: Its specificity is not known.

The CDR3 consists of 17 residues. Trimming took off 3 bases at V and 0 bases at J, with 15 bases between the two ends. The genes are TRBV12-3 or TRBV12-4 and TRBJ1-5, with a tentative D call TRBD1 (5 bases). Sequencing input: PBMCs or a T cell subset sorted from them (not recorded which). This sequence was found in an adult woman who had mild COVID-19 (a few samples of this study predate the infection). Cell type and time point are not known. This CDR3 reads CASSFDGWGYSNQPQHF. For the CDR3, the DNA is TGTGCCAGCAGTTTCGACGGGTGGGGCTATAGCAATCAGCCCCAGCATTTT.